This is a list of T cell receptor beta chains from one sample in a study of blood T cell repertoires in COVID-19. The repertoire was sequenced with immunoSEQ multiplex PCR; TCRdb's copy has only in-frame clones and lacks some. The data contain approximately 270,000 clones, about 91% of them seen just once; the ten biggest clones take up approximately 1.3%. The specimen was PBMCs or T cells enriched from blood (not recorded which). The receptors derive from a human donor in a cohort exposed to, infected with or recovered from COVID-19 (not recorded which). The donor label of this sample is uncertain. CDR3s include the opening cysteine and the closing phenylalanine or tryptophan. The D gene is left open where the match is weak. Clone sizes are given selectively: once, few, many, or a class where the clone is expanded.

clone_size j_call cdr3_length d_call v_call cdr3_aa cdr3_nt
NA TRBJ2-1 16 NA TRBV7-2 CASSRPSGFSSNEQFF TGTGCCAGCAGCCGCCCCTCAGGCTTTTCAAGCAATGAGCAGTTCTTC
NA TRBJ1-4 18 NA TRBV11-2 CASSLDIGGPVTNEKLFF TGTGCCAGCAGCTTAGATATTGGTGGGCCGGTAACTAATGAAAAACTGTTTTTT
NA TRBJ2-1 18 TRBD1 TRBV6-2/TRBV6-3 CASSYRDRGRKNADEQFF TGTGCCAGCAGTTACCGGGACAGGGGGCGCAAGAATGCCGATGAGCAGTTCTTC
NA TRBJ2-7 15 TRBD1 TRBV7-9 CASSFTGTGGHEQYF TGTGCCAGCAGCTTCACAGGGACAGGGGGGCACGAGCAGTACTTC
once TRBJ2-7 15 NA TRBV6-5 CASSYSGGQGYEQYF TGTGCCAGCAGTTATAGTGGTGGGCAGGGCTACGAGCAGTACTTC
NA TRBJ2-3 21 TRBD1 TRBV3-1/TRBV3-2 CASSQGTPGTGATRRLDTQYF TGTGCCAGCAGCCAAGGCACCCCCGGGACAGGGGCTACCCGCCGGTTAGATACGCAGTATTTT
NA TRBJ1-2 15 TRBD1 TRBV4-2 CASSKPDREKNYCTF TGTGCCAGCAGCAAGCCGGACAGGGAAAAAAACTATTGCACCTTC
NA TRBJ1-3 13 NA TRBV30 CAWSTASGNTIYF TGTGCCTGGAGTACAGCCTCTGGAAACACCATATATTTT
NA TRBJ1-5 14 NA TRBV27 CASKVGAGPQPQHF TGTGCCAGCAAGGTGGGAGCCGGGCCTCAGCCCCAGCATTTT
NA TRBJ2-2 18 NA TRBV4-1 CASSLPSGDRLITGELFF TGCGCCAGCAGCCTCCCAAGCGGGGACAGGCTCATCACCGGGGAGCTGTTTTTT
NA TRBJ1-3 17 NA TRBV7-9 CASSTQGPPLSGNTIYF TGTGCCAGCAGCACCCAGGGGCCGCCACTCTCTGGAAACACCATATATTTT
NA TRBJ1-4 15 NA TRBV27 CASSLWGTGDEKLFF TGTGCCAGCAGTTTATGGGGGACTGGGGATGAAAAACTGTTTTTT
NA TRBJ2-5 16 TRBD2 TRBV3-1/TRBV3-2 CASSQGSGGAWETQYF TGTGCCAGCAGCCAAGGTTCCGGGGGGGCCTGGGAGACCCAGTACTTC
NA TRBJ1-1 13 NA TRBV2 CASSPRQHTEAFF TGTGCCAGCAGCCCAAGACAGCACACTGAAGCTTTCTTT
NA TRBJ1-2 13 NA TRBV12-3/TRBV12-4 CASSFGLNYGYTF TGTGCCAGCAGTTTCGGACTTAACTATGGCTACACCTTC
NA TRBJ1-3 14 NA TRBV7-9 CASSLGGTGNTIYF TGTGCCAGCAGCTTAGGAGGGACTGGAAACACCATATATTTT
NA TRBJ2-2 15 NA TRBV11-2 CASSFLQGNTGELFF TGTGCCAGCAGCTTTTTACAGGGGAACACCGGGGAGCTGTTTTTT
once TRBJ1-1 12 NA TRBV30 CAWSGVGTEAFF TGTGCCTGGAGTGGCGTAGGGACAGAAGCTTTCTTT
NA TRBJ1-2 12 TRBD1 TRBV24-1 CATEGAENGYTF TGTGCCACCGAGGGGGCGGAGAATGGCTACACCTTC
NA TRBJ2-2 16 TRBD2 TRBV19 CASSDGLAVYTGELFF TGTGCCAGTAGTGACGGACTAGCGGTTTACACCGGGGAGCTGTTTTTT
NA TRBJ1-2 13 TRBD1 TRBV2 CASSGTGRNGYTF TGTGCCAGCAGTGGGACAGGGAGGAATGGCTACACCTTC
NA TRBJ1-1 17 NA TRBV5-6 CASSISTGLGMNTEAFF TGTGCCAGCAGCATCTCCACAGGCCTGGGGATGAACACTGAAGCTTTCTTT
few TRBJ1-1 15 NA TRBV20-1 CSASYYIQGYTEAFF TGCAGTGCTAGTTATTACATTCAGGGGTACACTGAAGCTTTCTTT
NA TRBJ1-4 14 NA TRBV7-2 CASSLGTSGEKLFF TGTGCCAGCAGCTTAGGGACCTCAGGGGAAAAACTGTTTTTT
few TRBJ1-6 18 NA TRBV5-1 CASSLKGLDSSYNSPLHF TGCGCCAGCAGCTTGAAAGGTTTAGACAGCTCCTATAATTCACCCCTCCACTTT
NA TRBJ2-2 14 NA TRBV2 CARGSGENTGELFF TGTGCCAGGGGGTCGGGGGAAAACACCGGGGAGCTGTTTTTT
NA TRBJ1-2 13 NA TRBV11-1 CASSLGRGYGYTF TGTGCCAGCAGCTTAGGCAGGGGATATGGCTACACCTTC
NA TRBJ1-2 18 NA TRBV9 CASSVGGGTSILDYGYTF TGTGCCAGCAGCGTAGGCGGGGGTACCTCCATTCTTGACTATGGCTACACCTTC
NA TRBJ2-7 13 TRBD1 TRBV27 CASRRQGGYEQYF TGTGCCAGCAGGCGACAGGGGGGCTACGAGCAGTACTTC
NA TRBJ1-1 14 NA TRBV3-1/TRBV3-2 CASSQDLSNTEAFF TGTGCCAGCAGCCAAGATTTATCCAACACTGAAGCTTTCTTT
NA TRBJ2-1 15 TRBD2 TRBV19 CASQSGAGAYNEQFF TGTGCCAGTCAGTCCGGAGCGGGGGCCTACAATGAGCAGTTCTTC
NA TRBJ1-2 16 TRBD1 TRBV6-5 CASSYIRQGLSYGYTF TGTGCCAGCAGTTACATTCGACAGGGTCTTTCCTATGGCTACACCTTC
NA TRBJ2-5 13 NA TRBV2 CASSGGGEETQYF TGTGCCAGCAGTGGTGGAGGGGAAGAGACCCAGTACTTC
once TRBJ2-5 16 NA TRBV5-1 CASSHSSPYIQETQYF TGCGCCAGCAGCCATTCATCCCCTTACATCCAAGAGACCCAGTACTTC
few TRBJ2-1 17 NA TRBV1 CTSSPGLAGGLYNEQFF TGCACCAGCAGCCCGGGACTAGCGGGGGGGCTTTACAATGAGCAGTTCTTC
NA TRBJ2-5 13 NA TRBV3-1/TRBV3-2 CASSQVSSETQYF TGTGCCAGCAGCCAAGTAAGCTCAGAGACCCAGTACTTC
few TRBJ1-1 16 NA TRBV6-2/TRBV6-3 CASSLQGRVANTEAFF TGTGCCAGCAGTCTACAGGGTAGAGTAGCGAACACTGAAGCTTTCTTT
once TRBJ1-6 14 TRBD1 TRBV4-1 CASSPGTGWSPLHF TGCGCCAGCAGCCCCGGGACAGGGTGGTCACCCCTCCACTTT
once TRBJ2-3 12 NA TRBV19 CASSSLTDTQYF TGTGCCAGTAGTAGTCTCACAGATACGCAGTATTTT
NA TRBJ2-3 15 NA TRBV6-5 CASSPPGGATDTQYF TGTGCCAGCAGCCCCCCGGGGGGCGCCACAGATACGCAGTATTTT
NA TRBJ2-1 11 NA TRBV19 CASSRGNEQFF TGTGCCAGTAGTCGGGGCAATGAGCAGTTCTTC
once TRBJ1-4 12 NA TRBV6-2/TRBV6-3 CASSQRGEKLFF TGTGCCAGCAGCCAGCGCGGGGAAAAACTGTTTTTT
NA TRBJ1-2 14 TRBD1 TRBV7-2 CASSTRDRGYGYTF TGTGCCAGCAGCACGCGGGACAGGGGATATGGCTACACCTTC
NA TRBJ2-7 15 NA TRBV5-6 CASSFGDTLTYEQYF TGTGCCAGCAGCTTTGGGGACACTCTAACCTACGAGCAGTACTTC
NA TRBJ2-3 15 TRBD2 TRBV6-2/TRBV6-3 CASRPSGGAFVTQYF TGTGCCAGCAGACCTAGCGGGGGGGCCTTTGTTACGCAGTATTTT
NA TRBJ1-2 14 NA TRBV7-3 CASSLIPSSKGYTF TGTGCCAGCAGCTTAATTCCGTCGAGCAAGGGCTACACCTTC
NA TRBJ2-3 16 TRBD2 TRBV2 CASRRELAARTDTQYF TGTGCCAGCAGGAGAGAGCTAGCGGCCCGCACAGATACGCAGTATTTT
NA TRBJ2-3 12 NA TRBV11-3 CASSRDRHAQYF TGTGCCAGCAGCCGAGACAGACACGCGCAGTATTTT
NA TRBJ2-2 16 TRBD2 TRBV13 CASSPGLAGSTGELFF TGTGCCAGCAGCCCAGGCCTAGCGGGGAGTACCGGGGAGCTGTTTTTT
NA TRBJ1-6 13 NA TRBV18 CASSPLENSPLHF TGTGCCAGCTCACCTCTCGAGAATTCACCCCTCCACTTT
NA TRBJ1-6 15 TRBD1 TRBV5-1 CASSVTGGRNSPLHF TGCGCCAGCAGCGTGACAGGGGGCAGGAATTCACCCCTCCACTTT
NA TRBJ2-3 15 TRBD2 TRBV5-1 CASSSGLASTDTQYF TGCGCCAGCAGCTCCGGACTAGCGAGCACAGATACGCAGTATTTT
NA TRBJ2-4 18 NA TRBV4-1 CASSRDSAGWGAKNIQYF TGCGCCAGCAGCCGAGATTCCGCGGGGTGGGGAGCCAAAAACATTCAGTACTTC
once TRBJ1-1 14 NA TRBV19 CASSRRVGGSEAFF TGTGCCAGTAGTCGTAGGGTAGGAGGTTCTGAAGCTTTCTTT
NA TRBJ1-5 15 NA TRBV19 CASSIGTASNQPQHF TGTGCCAGTAGTATAGGGACAGCTAGCAATCAGCCCCAGCATTTT